These 21 T cell receptor beta chains share one sample of origin, sequenced in a study of response to subunit inactivated influenza vaccine. One entry per CDR3 protein, called by TCRdb with MiXCR from the RT-PCR reads. This table has fewer than 250,000 distinct CDR3 sequences, approximately 15% appearing once. The starting material was CD8+ T cells sorted from PBMCs, obtained 5 to 6 days after vaccination. The origin of the receptors is a man aged 50 to 60 who received an inactivated influenza vaccine.

The chain couples TRBV12-3 or TRBV12-4 to TRBJ2-1; 7 nucleotides match TRBD2. The CDR3 covers 15 residues. The J segment lost 6 bases and the V segment lost 6 bases, leaving 11 bases of the junction unmatched. Written as DNA, the CDR3 is TGTGCCAGCAGGAACCGACTAGCATTTCCCAATGAGCAGTTCTTC. This translates into CASRNRLAFPNEQFF.

The chain is built from TRBV5-1 and TRBJ2-1, with a possible D match to TRBD2 (6 bases). V lost 6 bases and J lost 2, with 18 bases in between. Germline loops: CDR1 SGHRS, CDR2 YFSETQ. This CDR3 has 16 amino acids. In nucleotides, the CDR3 is TGCGCCAGCACCAGACAACCGGGAGTAACCTACAATGAGCAGTTCTTC. Translation gives CASTRQPGVTYNEQFF.

This clonotype was observed a handful of times. An end of the junction does not agree with germline; a read error may underlie this. The rearrangement links TRBV4-1 to TRBJ1-1, with a tentative D call TRBD1 (5 bases). The V gene's germline CDR1 is MGHRA and CDR2 YSYEKL. The CDR3 has 18 residues. CDR3 DNA sequence: TGCGCCAGCAGCCAAGTTAAGGGACTCCTGGGGGAGAACGCTGAAGCTTTCTTT. This codes for CASSQVKGLLGENAEAFF.

This clonotype showed up just once. The rearrangement uses TRBV6-5 and TRBJ1-2, with 9 nucleotides matching TRBD1. The V and J ends lost 2 bases and 0 bases, in that order; junction bases with no gene match: 1. CDR3 size: 15 residues. Germline CDR1 reads MNHEY; CDR2 reads SVGAGI. CDR3 bases: TGTGCCAGCAGTTACGGGACAGGGTCTAACTATGGCTACACCTTC. Its translation: CASSYGTGSNYGYTF.

V usage is TRBV6-4 and J usage is TRBJ2-7; 11 bases agree with TRBD2. After removal of 7 bases from V and 4 bases from J, the junction contained 9 bases not matched to a gene. Looked up from germline, CDR1 is MRHNA and CDR2 is SNTAGT. The CDR3 is 15 amino acids. The CDR3 loop is CASTKTSGKGYEQYF. The CDR3 DNA is TGTGCCAGCACCAAGACTAGCGGGAAGGGGTACGAGCAGTACTTC.

This clonotype was seen more than once but under ten times. The chain employs TRBV12-3 or TRBV12-4 and TRBJ2-7, with D maybe TRBD1 (5 bases). CDR3 size: 13 residues. The V end was cut by 3 bases, the J end by 6 bases, with 12 bases between. The CDR3 bases are TGTGCCAGCAGTTTTCAGGGCGTAGTCGAGCAGTACTTC. Protein: CASSFQGVVEQYF.

The V call is TRBV9, the J call TRBJ2-7; 8 bases are a match to TRBD1. Germline CDR1 is SGDLS and CDR2 is YYNGEE. Trimming removed 4 bases from V and 4 bases from J; junction bases left unmatched: 7. The CDR3 is made up of 14 amino acids. The DNA for the CDR3 is TGTGCCAGCAGCCCCCCCAACAGGGGGTACGAGCAGTACTTC. This translates into CASSPPNRGYEQYF.

This clonotype was picked up a small number of times. The chain employs TRBV19 and TRBJ2-4; D gene uncertain. V lost 3 bases to trimming and J lost 0 bases, with 15 bases between them. This CDR3 comprises 17 residues. Germline V gene sequence: CDR1 LNHDA, CDR2 SQIVND (reference sequence). CDR3 residues: CASSMTQLALAKNIQYF. CDR3 DNA: TGTGCCAGTAGTATGACCCAATTGGCACTAGCCAAAAACATTCAGTACTTC.

This clonotype occurred many times. The V gene is TRBV5-6, the J gene TRBJ2-7, with unresolved D. The ends were cut back, 4 bases at V and 3 bases at J, with 5 bases in the middle. The CDR3 has 11 amino acids. Germline-derived CDR1 and CDR2 are SGHDT and YYEEEE. DNA of the CDR3: TGTGCCAGCAGCGTCCGCTACGAGCAGTACTTC. Its translation: CASSVRYEQYF.

The DNA of the CDR3 is TGTGCCAGCAGTAAGGTACAGGGTGGACGATTCCAAGAGACCCAGTACTTC. Translating it yields CASSKVQGGRFQETQYF. The gene calls are TRBV28 and TRBJ2-5, with D perhaps TRBD1 (6 bases). The length of the CDR3 is 17 residues. The germline CDR1 and CDR2 sequences are MDHEN and SYDVKM. The ends were cut back, 5 bases at V and 1 base at J, with 20 bases in the middle.

In its sample, this clonotype was seen a few times. The CDR3 region is CAWRQPGLVYDEQFF. CDR3 sequence (DNA): TGTGCCTGGAGGCAGCCGGGACTAGTTTATGATGAGCAGTTCTTC. The rearrangement uses TRBV30 and TRBJ2-1; 8 bases are a match to TRBD2. CDR3 length: 15 amino acids. V shed 3 bases and J 8 bases; nucleotides not matched to a gene: 12. Germline assignment: CDR1 GTSNPN and CDR2 SVGIG (reference sequence).

The CDR3 DNA sequence: TGCAGCGTTCTTGGGGGTGGGCACGAGCAGTACTTC. It specifies CSVLGGGHEQYF. V and J are TRBV29-1 and TRBJ2-7, with D tentatively TRBD1 or TRBD2 (5 bases each). This CDR3 region has 12 residues. Germline assignment: CDR1 SQVTM and CDR2 ANQGSEA. V lost 5 bases and J 5 bases, leaving 13 bases between the germline ends.

This clonotype was seen ten or more times. The chain employs TRBV4-1 and TRBJ2-7, with D possibly TRBD1 on 5 matching bases. CDR3 length equals 14 residues. Germline loops: CDR1 MGHRA, CDR2 YSYEKL. Between the trimmed V and J ends, which lost 3 bases and 3 bases, there was a span of 12 bases. The CDR3 loop reads CASSQWAGNYEQYF. The CDR3 coding sequence is TGCGCCAGCAGCCAGTGGGCAGGGAACTACGAGCAGTACTTC.

V is TRBV7-9 and J is TRBJ2-2, with 14 bases matching TRBD2. CDR1 is SEHNR, CDR2 FQNEAQ, per germline (reference sequence). This CDR3 has 16 residues. Trimming took 4 bases from V and 3 from J; bases not matched to a gene: 1. CDR3 region: CASSSGLAGDTGELFF. As DNA, the CDR3 is TGTGCCAGCAGCTCGGGACTAGCGGGGGACACCGGGGAGCTGTTTTTT.

This clonotype appeared a few times. V gene TRBV11-2 combines with J gene TRBJ2-5; D remains ambiguous. Germline assignment: CDR1 SGHAT and CDR2 FQNNGV. This CDR3 is 15 amino acids long. The V and J ends lost 2 bases and 0 bases respectively, with 10 bases between them. CDR3 sequence reads: CASSLSGSYQETQYF. CDR3 sequence (DNA): TGTGCCAGCAGCTTAAGTGGGTCCTACCAAGAGACCCAGTACTTC.

The rearrangement joins TRBV20-1 to TRBJ2-7; 10 nucleotides agree with TRBD2. The CDR3 is made up of 16 amino acids. Germline trimming cut 3 bases from V and 2 bases from J; bases unmatched to any gene: 10. Looked up from germline, CDR1 is DFQATT and CDR2 is SNEGSKA (reference sequence). CDR3 amino acids: CSARRPRTSGTYEQYF. CDR3 DNA sequence: TGCAGTGCTAGGAGGCCTCGGACTAGCGGTACCTACGAGCAGTACTTC.

This clonotype was counted once. The CDR3 bases are TGTGCCACCAGCAGAGGCCGACAGGGGTATTACAATGAGCAGTTCTTC. The encoded protein is CATSRGRQGYYNEQFF. The chain joins TRBV15 to TRBJ2-1; TRBD1 matches 8 bases. With V trimmed by 1 base and J by 4 bases, 6 bases remained unmatched. The CDR3 totals 16 residues. Looked up from germline, CDR1 is LNHNV and CDR2 is YYDKDF (reference sequence). Combining the CDR3 with reference TRBV15 and TRBJ2-1 gives the whole variable domain DAMVIQNPRYQVTQFGKPVTLSCSQTLNHNVMYWYQQKSSQAPKLLFHYYDKDFNNEADTPDNFQSRRPNTSFCFLDIRSPGLGDTAMYLCATSRGRQGYYNEQFFGPGTRLTVL.

The gene calls are TRBV20-1 and TRBJ2-1; D may be TRBD2 (7 bases). V lost 1 base and J 4 bases, leaving 17 bases between the germline ends. CDR1 and CDR2 (germline): DFQATT, SNEGSKA (reference sequence). This CDR3 is 16 amino acids long. CDR3 protein: CSARGGGGRVYNEQFF. Here the CDR3 DNA reads TGCAGTGCTAGAGGAGGGGGGGGTCGGGTTTACAATGAGCAGTTCTTC.

This clonotype was counted a few times. The rearrangement uses TRBV20-1 and TRBJ2-7; 12 nucleotides agree with TRBD2. Trimming at V came to 5 bases and at J to 2 bases, leaving 1 base not matched to a gene. The CDR3 has 13 amino acids. Germline V gene sequence: CDR1 DFQATT, CDR2 SNEGSKA (reference sequence). The CDR3 bases are TGCAGTGCTTCTAGCGGGAGGGCCTACGAGCAGTACTTC. Amino acid sequence: CSASSGRAYEQYF.

This clonotype was detected ten times or more. The chain is built from TRBV12-3 or TRBV12-4 and TRBJ2-1; unclear D gene. The V and J ends lost 0 bases and 9 bases respectively, with 6 bases between them. CDR3 length: 12 amino acids. The CDR3 DNA reads TGTGCCAGCAGTTTAGCGCGCGTTGAGCAGTTCTTC. It encodes CASSLARVEQFF.

This chain links TRBV28 with TRBJ1-5; maybe TRBD1 (5 bases). The CDR3 extends over 15 amino acids. Trimming left V 1 base short and J 4 bases short, with 11 bases between. CDR1 and CDR2 (germline): MDHEN, SYDVKM. The CDR3 spells CASSLYLTANQPQHF. CDR3 sequence (DNA): TGTGCCAGCAGTTTATATCTGACAGCGAATCAGCCCCAGCATTTT.